This passage covers 13 T cell receptor beta chains from one sample sequenced in a study of shared clonotypes between healthy human individuals. TCRdb's copy holds only in-frame clones and misses some; the assay was immunoSEQ multiplex PCR. The sample holds over 850,000 clones, about 84% seen once. The material sequenced was memory CD4+ T cells from PBMCs. Subset defined: CD45RA-negative fraction. The receptors shown here come from a man in his late teens or twenties in good health. Some clones in this sample may be carry-over from other donors' samples.

V gene TRBV9 combines with J gene TRBJ1-1; 7 nucleotides match TRBD1. Germline values: CDR1 SGDLS, CDR2 YYNGEE. V was pared by 0 bases and J by 4 bases, with 6 bases of the junction left unmatched. This CDR3 spans 15 amino acids. The CDR3 region has the DNA TGTGCCAGCAGCGTAGGGGGGGACAGTTTCACTGAAGCTTTCTTT. It is translated as CASSVGGDSFTEAFF. Full variable domain (remainder filled in from reference TRBV9 and TRBJ1-1): DSGVTQTPKHLITATGQRVTLRCSPRSGDLSVYWYQQSLDQGLQFLIQYYNGEERAKGNILERFSAQQFPDLHSELNLSSLELGDSALYFCASSVGGDSFTEAFFGQGTRLTVV.

V usage is TRBV19 and J usage is TRBJ2-7, with D possibly matching TRBD2 (6 bases). Trimming shortened V by 7 bases and J by 2 bases, and 18 bases separated the two germline ends. This CDR3 has 15 residues. The V gene's germline CDR1 is LNHDA and CDR2 SQIVND (reference sequence). CDR3 in amino acids: CASTSPPGLPYEQYF. In nucleotides, the CDR3 is TGTGCCAGTACCTCCCCCCCGGGACTGCCCTACGAGCAGTACTTC.

CDR3 protein: CASSFGQGGETQYF. The CDR3 DNA is TGTGCCAGCAGCTTCGGACAGGGAGGAGAGACCCAGTACTTC. V and J are TRBV5-8 and TRBJ2-5; 8 positions match TRBD1. J lost 4 bases, V lost 2 bases, and 4 bases had no gene match. Germline-derived CDR1 and CDR2 are SGHTS and YDEGEE. This CDR3 has 14 amino acids.

This rearrangement joins TRBV7-3 to TRBJ2-1, with TRBD2 as a possible D gene (5 bases). This CDR3 region has 12 residues. Germline CDR1 SGHTA, CDR2 FQGTGA. V lost 2 bases and J 11 bases, leaving 10 bases between the germline ends. CDR3 DNA: TGTGCCAGCAGCTTACAACCTAGCCAGCAGTTCTTC. The encoded protein is CASSLQPSQQFF. Based on the CDR3 plus reference TRBV7-3 and TRBJ2-1, the full variable domain is GAGVSQTPSNKVTEKGKYVELRCDPISGHTALYWYRQSLGQGPEFLIYFQGTGAADDSGLPNDRFFAVRPEGSVSTLKIQRTERGDSAVYLCASSLQPSQQFFGPGTRLTVL.

The gene calls are TRBV6-1 and TRBJ2-1; possibly TRBD1 or TRBD2 for D (5 bases each). Trimming stripped 4 bases from V and 10 bases from J, with 14 bases between. This CDR3 is 13 amino acids long. Per the germline V gene, CDR1 is MNHNS and CDR2 is SASEGT. CDR3 amino acids: CASSGWERDEQFF. In DNA, the CDR3 is TGTGCCAGCAGTGGGTGGGAGAGGGACGAGCAGTTCTTC.

The chain has TRBV6-6 and TRBJ2-7, with 13 bases lining up with TRBD2. This CDR3 contains 15 residues. Germline CDR1 and CDR2: MNHNY and SVGAGI (reference sequence). The V segment lost 4 bases and the J segment 6 bases; nucleotides outside the gene matches: 6. The DNA for the CDR3 is TGTGCCAGCAGTTCTGGACTAGCGGGAGTGGGCGAGCAGTACTTC. Translating gives CASSSGLAGVGEQYF.

In this sample, this clone turned up once. The V call is TRBV11-2, the J call TRBJ2-7; 7 nucleotides match TRBD2. The length of the CDR3 is 16 residues. The J segment lost 0 bases and the V segment lost 1 base, leaving 6 bases of the junction unmatched. Per the germline V gene, CDR1 is SGHAT and CDR2 is FQNNGV. CDR3 protein: CASSLGRSGRSYEQYF. The CDR3, as DNA: TGTGCCAGCAGCTTAGGTCGTAGCGGGCGCTCCTACGAGCAGTACTTC.

This rearrangement joins TRBV2 to TRBJ2-7; possibly TRBD2 for D (5 bases). CDR1 SNHLY and CDR2 FYNNEI come from the germline V gene. The CDR3 is 11 residues long. Trimming left V 6 bases short and J 3 bases short, with 6 bases between. CDR3 nucleotides: TGTGCCAGCAGAACTAGCTACGAGCAGTACTTC. This encodes CASRTSYEQYF.

This clone turned up a few times. The chain links TRBV28 to TRBJ1-3; the match to TRBD1 covers 8 bases. The CDR3 has 15 amino acids. In germline, CDR1 is MDHEN, CDR2 SYDVKM. The J segment lost 4 bases and the V segment lost 8 bases, leaving 10 bases of the junction unmatched. CDR3 nucleotides: TGTGCCAGCCTGCCCCAGGGGGCGGCCGGAAACACCATATATTTT. It specifies CASLPQGAAGNTIYF.

The chain employs TRBV28 and TRBJ2-7; 8 bases line up with TRBD2. Per the germline V gene, CDR1 is MDHEN and CDR2 is SYDVKM. CDR3 length equals 16 residues. The J segment lost 2 bases and the V segment lost 7 bases, leaving 13 bases of the junction unmatched. CDR3 residues: CASKSGGSDPPYEQYF. In DNA form, the CDR3 reads TGTGCCAGCAAATCGGGGGGGTCTGACCCTCCCTACGAGCAGTACTTC.

The chain links TRBV21-1 to TRBJ2-2; no DNA check was done on the table's D call, TRBD2. TRBV21-1 corresponds to a pseudogene. This CDR3 has 14 amino acids. The CDR3 loop reads CASSKMSDTGELFF. The CDR3 DNA reads as TGTGCCAGCAGCAAAATGTCGGACACCGGGGAGCTGTTTTTT.

As for this clone: Other DNA sequences in this specimen translate into the identical CDR3. The chain has TRBV7-2 and TRBJ2-5; perhaps D is TRBD1 or TRBD2 (6 bases each). The CDR3 has 14 residues. Deletions cut 3 bases from V and 2 bases from J, with 10 bases between. The germline V gene encodes CDR1 SGHTA and CDR2 FQGNSA. The CDR3 here is CASSLGGSQETQYF. The CDR3 DNA reads TGTGCCAGCAGCTTGGGGGGCAGTCAAGAGACCCAGTACTTC.

This chain uses TRBV5-3 with TRBJ1-3; a possible D gene is TRBD1 (5 bases). TRBV5-3 is assigned to the ORF class and has an uncertain function. V was shortened by 4 bases and J by 1 base, with 15 bases between the two germline ends. The CDR3 totals 16 residues. The CDR3 DNA reads as TGTGCCAGAAGCCATCTGGAGGGGCGATCTGGAAACACCATATATTTT. The encoded protein is CARSHLEGRSGNTIYF.